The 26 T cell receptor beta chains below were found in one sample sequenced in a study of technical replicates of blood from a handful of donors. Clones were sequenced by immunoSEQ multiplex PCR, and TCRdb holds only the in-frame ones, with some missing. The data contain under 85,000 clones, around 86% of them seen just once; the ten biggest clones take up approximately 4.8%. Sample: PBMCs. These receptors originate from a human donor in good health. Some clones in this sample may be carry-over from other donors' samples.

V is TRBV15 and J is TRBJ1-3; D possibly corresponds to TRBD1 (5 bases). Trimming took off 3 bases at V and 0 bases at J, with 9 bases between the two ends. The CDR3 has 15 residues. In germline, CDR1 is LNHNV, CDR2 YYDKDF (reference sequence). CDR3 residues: CATSRTDNSGNTIYF. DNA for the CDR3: TGTGCCACCAGCAGGACGGACAACTCTGGAAACACCATATATTTT.

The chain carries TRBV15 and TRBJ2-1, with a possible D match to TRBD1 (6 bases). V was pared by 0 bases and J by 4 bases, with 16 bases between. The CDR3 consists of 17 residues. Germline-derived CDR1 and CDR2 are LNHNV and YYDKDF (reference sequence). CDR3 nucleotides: TGTGCCACCAGCAGAGATTTTGGGAGACAGGAATACAATGAGCAGTTCTTC. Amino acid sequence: CATSRDFGRQEYNEQFF. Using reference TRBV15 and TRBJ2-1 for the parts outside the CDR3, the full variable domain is DAMVIQNPRYQVTQFGKPVTLSCSQTLNHNVMYWYQQKSSQAPKLLFHYYDKDFNNEADTPDNFQSRRPNTSFCFLDIRSPGLGDTAMYLCATSRDFGRQEYNEQFFGPGTRLTVL.

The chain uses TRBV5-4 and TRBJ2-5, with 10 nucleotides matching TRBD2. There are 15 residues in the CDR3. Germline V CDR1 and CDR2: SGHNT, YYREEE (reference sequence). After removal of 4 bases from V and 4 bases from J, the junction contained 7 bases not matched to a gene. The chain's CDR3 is CASSPSGGASETQYF. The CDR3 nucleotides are TGTGCCAGCAGCCCAAGCGGGGGGGCTTCAGAGACCCAGTACTTC.

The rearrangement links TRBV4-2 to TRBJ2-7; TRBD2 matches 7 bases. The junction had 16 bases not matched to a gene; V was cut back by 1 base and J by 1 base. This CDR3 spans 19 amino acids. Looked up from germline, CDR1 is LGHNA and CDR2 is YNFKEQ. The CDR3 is CASSQGGVSIAGESYEQYF. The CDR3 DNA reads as TGTGCCAGCAGCCAAGGGGGAGTATCTATTGCGGGAGAGTCCTACGAGCAGTACTTC.

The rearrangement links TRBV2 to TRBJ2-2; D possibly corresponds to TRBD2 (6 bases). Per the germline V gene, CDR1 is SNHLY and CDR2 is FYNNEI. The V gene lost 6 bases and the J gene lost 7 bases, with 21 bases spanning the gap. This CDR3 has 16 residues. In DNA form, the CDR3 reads TGTGCCAGCAGGGCCACGGGGAAGGGAGCGGGCGGGGAGCTGTTTTTT. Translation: CASRATGKGAGGELFF. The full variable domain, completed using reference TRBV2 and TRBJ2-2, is EPEVTQTPSHQVTQMGQEVILRCVPISNHLYFYWYRQILGQKVEFLVSFYNNEISEKSEIFDDQFSVERPDGSNFTLKIRSTKLEDSAMYFCASRATGKGAGGELFFGEGSRLTVL.

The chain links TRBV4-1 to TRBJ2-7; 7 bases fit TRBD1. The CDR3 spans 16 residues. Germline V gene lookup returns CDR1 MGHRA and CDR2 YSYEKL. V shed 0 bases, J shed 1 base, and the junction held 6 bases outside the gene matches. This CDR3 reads CASSQDIRQGSYEQYF. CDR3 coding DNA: TGCGCCAGCAGCCAAGATATTAGACAGGGATCCTACGAGCAGTACTTC.

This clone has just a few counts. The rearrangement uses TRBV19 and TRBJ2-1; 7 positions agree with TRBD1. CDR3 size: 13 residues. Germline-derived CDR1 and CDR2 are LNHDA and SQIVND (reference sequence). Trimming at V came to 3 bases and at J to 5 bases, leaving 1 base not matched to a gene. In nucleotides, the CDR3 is TGTGCCAGTAGTATGGGGACAGACAATGAGCAGTTCTTC. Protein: CASSMGTDNEQFF. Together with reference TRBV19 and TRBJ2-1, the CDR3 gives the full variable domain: DGGITQSPKYLFRKEGQNVTLSCEQNLNHDAMYWYRQDPGQGLRLIYYSQIVNDFQKGDIAEGYSVSREKKESFPLTVTSAQKNPTAFYLCASSMGTDNEQFFGPGTRLTVL.

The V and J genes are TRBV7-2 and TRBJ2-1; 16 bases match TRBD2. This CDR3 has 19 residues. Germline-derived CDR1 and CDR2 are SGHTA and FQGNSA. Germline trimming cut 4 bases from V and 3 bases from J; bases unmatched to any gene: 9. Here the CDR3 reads CASSSRAGLAGGRYNEQFF. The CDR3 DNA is TGTGCCAGCAGCTCAAGAGCGGGACTAGCGGGGGGGCGCTACAATGAGCAGTTCTTC.

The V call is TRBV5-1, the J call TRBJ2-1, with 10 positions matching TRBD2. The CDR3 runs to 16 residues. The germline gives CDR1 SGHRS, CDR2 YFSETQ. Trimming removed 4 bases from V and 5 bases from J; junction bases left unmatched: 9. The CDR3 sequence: CASSRTLAGNNNEQFF. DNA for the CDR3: TGCGCCAGCAGCCGAACACTAGCGGGGAATAACAATGAGCAGTTCTTC.

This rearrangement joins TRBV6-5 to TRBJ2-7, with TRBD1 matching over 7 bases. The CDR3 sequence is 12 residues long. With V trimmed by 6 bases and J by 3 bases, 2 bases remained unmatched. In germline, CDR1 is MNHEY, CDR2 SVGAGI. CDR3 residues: CASSRQGYEQYF. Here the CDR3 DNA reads TGTGCCAGCAGCCGACAGGGCTACGAGCAGTACTTC.

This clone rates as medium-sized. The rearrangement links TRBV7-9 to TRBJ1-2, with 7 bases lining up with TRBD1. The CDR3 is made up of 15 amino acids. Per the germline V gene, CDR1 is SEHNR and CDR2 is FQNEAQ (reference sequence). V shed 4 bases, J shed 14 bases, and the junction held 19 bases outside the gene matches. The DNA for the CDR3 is TGTGCCAGCAGCTCAAGGACAGGACTCTTTCACGTTCGGACCTTC. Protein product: CASSSRTGLFHVRTF.

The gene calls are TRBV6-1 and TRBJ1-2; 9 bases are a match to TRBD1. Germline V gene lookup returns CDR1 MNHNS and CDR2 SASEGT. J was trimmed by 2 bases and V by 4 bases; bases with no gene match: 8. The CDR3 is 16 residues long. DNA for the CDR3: TGTGCCAGCAGTGGGGACAGGGTTATTCGGAACTATGGCTACACCTTC. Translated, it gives CASSGDRVIRNYGYTF.

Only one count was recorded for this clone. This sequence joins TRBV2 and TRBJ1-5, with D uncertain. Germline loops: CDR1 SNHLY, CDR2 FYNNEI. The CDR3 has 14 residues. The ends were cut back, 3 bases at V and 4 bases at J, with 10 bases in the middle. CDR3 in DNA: TGTGCCAGCAGTGACACAGCTCGTAATCAGCCCCAGCATTTT. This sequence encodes CASSDTARNQPQHF. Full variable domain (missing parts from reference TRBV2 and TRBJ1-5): EPEVTQTPSHQVTQMGQEVILRCVPISNHLYFYWYRQILGQKVEFLVSFYNNEISEKSEIFDDQFSVERPDGSNFTLKIRSTKLEDSAMYFCASSDTARNQPQHFGDGTRLSIL.

The CDR3 DNA follows: TGTGCCAGCAGCCCGGGACAATATAAACGTAGCACTGAAGCTTTCTTT. The encoded protein is CASSPGQYKRSTEAFF. The rearrangement joins TRBV11-2 to TRBJ1-1, with a tentative D call TRBD1 (6 bases). CDR1 is SGHAT and CDR2 is FQNNGV in the germline V gene. V dropped 5 bases and J dropped 4 bases, with 20 bases sitting between them. The CDR3 runs 16 residues.

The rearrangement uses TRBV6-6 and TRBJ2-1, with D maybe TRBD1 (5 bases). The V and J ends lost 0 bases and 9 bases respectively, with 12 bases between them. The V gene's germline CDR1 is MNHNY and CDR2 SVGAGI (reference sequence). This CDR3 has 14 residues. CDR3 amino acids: CASSYSSSRVEQFF. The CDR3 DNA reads TGTGCCAGCAGTTACTCGAGTAGCAGGGTTGAGCAGTTCTTC.

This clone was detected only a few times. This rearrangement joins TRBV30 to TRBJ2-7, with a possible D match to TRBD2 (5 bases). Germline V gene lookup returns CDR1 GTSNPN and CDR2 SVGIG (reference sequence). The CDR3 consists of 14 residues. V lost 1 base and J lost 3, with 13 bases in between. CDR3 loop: CAWSGEVGGYEQYF. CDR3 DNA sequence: TGTGCCTGGAGTGGAGAGGTTGGAGGCTACGAGCAGTACTTC.

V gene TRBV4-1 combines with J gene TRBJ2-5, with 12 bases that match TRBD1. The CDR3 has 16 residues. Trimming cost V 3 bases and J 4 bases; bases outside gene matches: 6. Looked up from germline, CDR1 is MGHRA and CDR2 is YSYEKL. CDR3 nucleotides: TGCGCCAGCAGCCAGAGCCCGGGACAGGGGGCAGAGACCCAGTACTTC. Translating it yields CASSQSPGQGAETQYF.

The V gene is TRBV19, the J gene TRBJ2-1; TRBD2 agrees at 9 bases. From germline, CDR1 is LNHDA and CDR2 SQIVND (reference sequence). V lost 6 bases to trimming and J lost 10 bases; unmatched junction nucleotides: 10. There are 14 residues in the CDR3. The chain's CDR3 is CASRGSGGAREQFF. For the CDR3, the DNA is TGTGCCAGTAGGGGTAGCGGGGGAGCCCGGGAGCAGTTCTTC.

CDR3 amino acids: CASSAGVGRRAVSGNTIYF. CDR3 sequence (DNA): TGTGCCAGCAGTGCGGGGGTTGGGAGACGGGCAGTCTCTGGAAACACCATATATTTT. V is TRBV2 and J is TRBJ1-3, with a possible D match to TRBD1 (5 bases). Trimming stripped 4 bases from V and 0 bases from J, with 22 bases between. The CDR3 has 19 amino acids. Germline V lookup: CDR1 SNHLY, CDR2 FYNNEI.

CDR3 coding DNA: TGTGCCAGCAGTTCTAGCTCCTACAATGAGCAGTTCTTC. It codes for CASSSSSYNEQFF. This sequence joins TRBV27 and TRBJ2-1, with D unresolved. The V and J ends lost 4 bases and 0 bases respectively, with 4 bases between them. Germline CDR1 and CDR2: MNHEY and SMNVEV (reference sequence). The CDR3 sequence is 13 residues long.

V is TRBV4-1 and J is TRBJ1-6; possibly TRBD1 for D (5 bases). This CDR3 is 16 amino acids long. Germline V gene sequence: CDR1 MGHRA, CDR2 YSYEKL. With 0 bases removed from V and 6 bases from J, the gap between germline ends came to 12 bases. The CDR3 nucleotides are TGCGCCAGCAGCCAAGAGGGCAGGGAACGTAATTCACCCCTCCACTTT. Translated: CASSQEGRERNSPLHF.

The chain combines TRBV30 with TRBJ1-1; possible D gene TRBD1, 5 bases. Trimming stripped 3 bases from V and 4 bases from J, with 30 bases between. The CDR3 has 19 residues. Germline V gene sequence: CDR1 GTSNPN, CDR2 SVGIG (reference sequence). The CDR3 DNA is TGTGCCTGGAGCCCTGCCTCTACCTTGAAGAGACGGGGGAGCACTGAAGCTTTCTTT. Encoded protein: CAWSPASTLKRRGSTEAFF.

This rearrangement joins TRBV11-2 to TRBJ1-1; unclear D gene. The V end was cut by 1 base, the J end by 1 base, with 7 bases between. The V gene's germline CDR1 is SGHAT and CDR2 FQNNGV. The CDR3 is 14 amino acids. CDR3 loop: CASSLVAGNTEAFF. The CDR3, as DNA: TGTGCCAGCAGCTTAGTTGCGGGGAACACTGAAGCTTTCTTT.

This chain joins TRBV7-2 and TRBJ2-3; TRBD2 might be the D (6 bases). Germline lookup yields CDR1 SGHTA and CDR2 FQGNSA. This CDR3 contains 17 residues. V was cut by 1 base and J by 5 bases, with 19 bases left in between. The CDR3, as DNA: TGTGCCAGCAGCTTAGACGTGAGCGGGTCGGTAAGAGATACGCAGTATTTT. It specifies CASSLDVSGSVRDTQYF.

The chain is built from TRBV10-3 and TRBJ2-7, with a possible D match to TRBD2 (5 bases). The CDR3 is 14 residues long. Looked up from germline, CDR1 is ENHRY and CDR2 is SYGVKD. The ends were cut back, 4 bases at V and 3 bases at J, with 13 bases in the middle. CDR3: CAISGTQGGYEQYF. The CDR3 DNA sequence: TGTGCCATCAGTGGGACTCAAGGTGGCTACGAGCAGTACTTC.

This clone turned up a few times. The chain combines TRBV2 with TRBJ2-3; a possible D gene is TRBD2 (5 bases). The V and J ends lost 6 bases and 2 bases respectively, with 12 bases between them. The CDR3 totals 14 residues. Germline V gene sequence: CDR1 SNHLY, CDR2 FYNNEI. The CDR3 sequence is CASRISGDTDTQYF. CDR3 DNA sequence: TGTGCCAGCAGAATCTCCGGGGACACAGATACGCAGTATTTT.